The text below deals with one T cell receptor (beta chain). Its antigen is unknown. These data belong to a study of monozygotic twins with inflammatory bowel disease. Study-wide results and caveats: There were differing immunosuppressive treatments, which may have added variability to patient repertoires.

The germline V gene has CDR1 SGHTA and CDR2 FQGNSA. This CDR3 has 21 amino acids. TCRdb re-called the 5' RACE reads, yielding one record per CDR3 amino acid sequence without DNA. The repertoire shows approximately 150,000 distinct CDR3 sequences; the top ten hold 6.5% to 9%. The chain joins TRBV7-2 to TRBJ2-1; the D call from TCRdb, TRBD1, cannot be confirmed without DNA. The sample consisted of blood. The TCR sequence derives from a human donor with ulcerative colitis or Crohn's disease, or a healthy co-twin of an affected twin (not recorded which). CDR3 sequence: CASSFLYSTPEGGESYNEQFF.